This T cell receptor beta chain was identified in a study of cytomegalovirus exposure and HLA in healthy donors. Germline CDR1 is SGHTA and CDR2 is FQGNSA. V was pared by 1 base and J by 0 bases, with 4 bases between. This CDR3 region has 14 residues. The study, taken as a whole, reports: Some TCR beta chains (over 150 of them) were listed as cytomegalovirus-associated.

In this sample, this clone turned up a few times. Its antigen is currently unknown. PCR primers comprised 60 Vbeta and 13 Jbeta primers. Using immunoSEQ multiplex PCR, the repertoire was profiled, and TCRdb retains in-frame clones only, with some absent. This table has around 200,000 clones, about 80% appearing once. The TCR was taken from a woman aged 55-70 years in good health and CMV-seropositive. The chain joins TRBV7-2 to TRBJ1-3; D remains unclear. The sequencing input was PBMCs. This chain's CDR3 is CASSLVNSGNTIYF. The CDR3 DNA reads TGTGCCAGCAGCTTAGTTAACTCTGGAAACACCATATATTTT.